The rows below give T cell receptor beta chains drawn from one sample of a study of T cells in Graves' hyperthyroidism and ophthalmopathy. Each CDR3 protein gets one entry after TCRdb re-called the multiplex PCR reads with MiXCR. The sample has 490,000 or so distinct CDR3 sequences, 22% seen once. Sequenced material: blood. These receptors were taken from a woman in her 70s with Graves' ophthalmopathy. The CDR3 runs from the conserved cysteine through the conserved F or W. The D gene is left open where the match is weak. For some rows the clone size is stated as once, few or many, or as a class when expanded; others skip it.

clone_size | d_call | j_call | v_call | cdr3_nt | cdr3_aa
few | . | TRBJ2-1 | TRBV4-1 | TGCGCCAGCAGCCAAGATGCGGCTAGATTATACAATGAGCAGTTCTTC | CASSQDAARLYNEQFF
many | TRBD2 | TRBJ2-3 | TRBV5-1 | TGCGCCAGCAGTCCAACTAGCGGGAGTGCAGATACGCAGTATTTT | CASSPTSGSADTQYF
many | . | TRBJ1-1 | TRBV12-3/TRBV12-4 | TGTGCCAGCACCCCAGGGCCTTGGGGCACTGAAGCTTTCTTT | CASTPGPWGTEAFF
. | . | TRBJ1-1 | TRBV29-1 | TGCAGCGTTGTAGGTATCTCGACAGGTGCAAACACTGAAGCTTTCTTT | CSVVGISTGANTEAFF
. | . | TRBJ2-1 | TRBV6-1 | TGTGCCACCGGGGGCGGGAGTGTATTTAGCTACAATGAGCAGTTCTTC | CATGGGSVFSYNEQFF
many | . | TRBJ1-6 | TRBV28 | TGTGCCAGCAGCCAAGGGAGATCACCCCTCCACTTT | CASSQGRSPLHF
. | TRBD1 | TRBJ1-4 | TRBV4-3 | TGCGCCAGCAGCCCCCGGGACAGGGGATCCGCTAATGAAAAACTGTTTTTT | CASSPRDRGSANEKLFF
. | . | TRBJ1-2 | TRBV6-2/TRBV6-3 | TGTGCCAGCAGTGAGGACGGAGGCTACACCTTC | CASSEDGGYTF
. | TRBD2 | TRBJ2-7 | TRBV12-3/TRBV12-4 | TGTGCCACCGGACTAGCGGGGCACGAGCAGTACTTC | CATGLAGHEQYF
. | . | TRBJ1-5 | TRBV28 | TGTGCCAGCAGTAAGGGGAAGGATCAGCCCCAGCATTTT | CASSKGKDQPQHF
. | . | TRBJ2-3 | TRBV20-1 | TGCAGTGCTAGGTTCCTCTCGTGGGGTCGCACAGATACGCAGTATTTT | CSARFLSWGRTDTQYF
few | . | TRBJ2-7 | TRBV15 | TGTGCCACCAGCAGAGATATGAGCTACTCCTACGAGCAGTACTTC | CATSRDMSYSYEQYF
many | TRBD1 | TRBJ2-3 | TRBV18 | TGTGCCAGCTCACCAATGGGACAGAGCACAGATACGCAGTATTTT | CASSPMGQSTDTQYF
. | . | TRBJ2-7 | TRBV12-5 | TGTGCTAGTGGTTTGGTACGTCATAGGGTTCCCTACGAGCAGTACTTC | CASGLVRHRVPYEQYF
. | . | TRBJ2-3 | TRBV7-8 | TGTGCCAGCAGCTTAGTCCCCGGGAGCGCCCGTACAGATACGCAGTATTTT | CASSLVPGSARTDTQYF
. | TRBD1 | TRBJ2-7 | TRBV20-1 | TGCAGTGCTAGTAATAAGGGACAGGGCAACGAGCAGTACTTC | CSASNKGQGNEQYF
few | . | TRBJ1-6 | TRBV27 | TGTGCCAGCAGATTAGGAACAGAAGGGCACTCACCCCTCCACTTT | CASRLGTEGHSPLHF
. | . | TRBJ1-5 | TRBV5-6 | TGTGCCAGCAGCTTGGAATCGGGGGATGGCAATCAGCCCCAGCATTTT | CASSLESGDGNQPQHF
. | . | TRBJ2-5 | TRBV20-1 | TGCAGTGCTCTGGCCGGGGCCCAAGAGACCCAGTACTTC | CSALAGAQETQYF
. | . | TRBJ2-1 | TRBV5-1 | TGCGCCAGCAGTCCCGCCCGGGACACCCTTAGTTATGAGCAGTTCTTC | CASSPARDTLSYEQFF
few | TRBD1 | TRBJ2-3 | TRBV19 | TGTGCCAGTAGCCGACAGGGGGAAACAGATACGCAGTATTTT | CASSRQGETDTQYF
few | TRBD1 | TRBJ1-5 | TRBV29-1 | TGCAGCGTTGGGGCAGGGGGGAATCAGCCCCAGCATTTT | CSVGAGGNQPQHF
few | . | TRBJ1-1 | TRBV19 | TGTGCCAGTAGTATGGGAGGGGGACTTGAAGCTTTCTTT | CASSMGGGLEAFF
. | TRBD1 | TRBJ1-5 | TRBV20-1 | TGCAGTGCTAGTCGACAGGGAAAAAATCAGCCCCAGCATTTT | CSASRQGKNQPQHF
. | . | TRBJ1-2 | TRBV6-1 | TGTGCCAGCACCGCCGGGGGGAACTATGGCTACACCTTC | CASTAGGNYGYTF
. | TRBD2 | TRBJ2-1 | TRBV29-1 | TGCAGCGCCCTGCTAGCGGGTTCCTACAATGAGCAGTTCTTC | CSALLAGSYNEQFF
. | TRBD1 | TRBJ1-6 | TRBV20-1 | TGCAGTGCTGATCTGGGACAGCTAAGTAATTCACCCCTCCACTTT | CSADLGQLSNSPLHF
few | . | TRBJ2-5 | TRBV6-2/TRBV6-3 | TGTGCCAGCAGTTACGAGATGGAAGAGACCCAGTACTTC | CASSYEMEETQYF
. | . | TRBJ1-6 | TRBV2 | TGTGCCAGCAGTGAGCTGAGCTCCTATAATTCACCCCTCCACTTT | CASSELSSYNSPLHF
. | . | TRBJ2-3 | TRBV10-3 | TGTGCCATCAGTGAGATGGGAGATACGCAGTATTTT | CAISEMGDTQYF
. | TRBD2 | TRBJ2-6 | TRBV7-2 | TGTGCCAGCAGCTCCCCCCCGGGGGGGTATGGGGCCAACGTCCTGACTTTC | CASSSPPGGYGANVLTF
. | . | TRBJ1-3 | TRBV27 | TGTGCCAGCAGTTTACATGGGGCTGGAAACACCATATATTTT | CASSLHGAGNTIYF
. | TRBD2 | TRBJ2-1 | TRBV27 | TGTGCCAGCAGTTCCCTAGGACTAGTCAAATTTGATGAGCAGTTCTTC | CASSSLGLVKFDEQFF
. | . | TRBJ2-5 | TRBV27 | TGTGCCAGCAGTTTTCGGGGAGCAGATTGGGGCTTTGGGGAGACCCAGTACTTC | CASSFRGADWGFGETQYF
. | TRBD2 | TRBJ2-1 | TRBV28 | TGTGCCAGCAGTTCCGCGGGACTAGCGGGAGATGAGCAGTTCTTC | CASSSAGLAGDEQFF
. | . | TRBJ1-6 | TRBV18 | TGTGCCAGCTCACCACAAAGCAATTCACCCCTCCACTTT | CASSPQSNSPLHF
. | TRBD2 | TRBJ2-3 | TRBV27 | TGTGCCAGCAGTTCCGCTAGCGGGAGTCGGGCAGATACGCAGTATTTT | CASSSASGSRADTQYF
many | TRBD1 | TRBJ1-5 | TRBV12-3/TRBV12-4 | TGTGCCAGCAGTGGACGGACAGGGGCAAGCAATCAGCCCCAGCATTTT | CASSGRTGASNQPQHF
. | TRBD2 | TRBJ2-5 | TRBV5-6 | TGTGCCAGCAGCTATGGACTAGCGGGGTCGGCAGAGACCCAGTACTTC | CASSYGLAGSAETQYF
few | TRBD2 | TRBJ2-7 | TRBV3-1 | TGTGCCAGCACCCATTCCGGGACTAGCGGGGCTAGATGGTACGAGCAGTACTTC | CASTHSGTSGARWYEQYF
many | . | TRBJ2-1 | TRBV11-2 | TGTGCCAGCAGCTTAGTATTAGCGGGACAGGAGCAGTTCTTC | CASSLVLAGQEQFF
many | TRBD2 | TRBJ2-3 | TRBV19 | TGTGCCAGTAAGCGGGAGAGAGGAGATACGCAGTATTTT | CASKRERGDTQYF
many | TRBD2 | TRBJ2-1 | TRBV11-2 | TGTGCCAGCAGCAAGACTAGCGGGAGGACAACCTACAATGAGCAGTTCTTC | CASSKTSGRTTYNEQFF
few | . | TRBJ2-2 | TRBV7-2 | TGTGCCAGCAGCTTAGTGCAGACCGGGGAGCTGTTTTTT | CASSLVQTGELFF
. | . | TRBJ1-1 | TRBV6-2/TRBV6-3 | TGTGCCAGCAGTCCAACTTATCTAGGGGCGAACACTGAAGCTTTCTTT | CASSPTYLGANTEAFF
many | . | TRBJ1-2 | TRBV7-2 | TGTGCCAGCAGCTTAGGGGCGGTGGGGGATGGCTACACCTTC | CASSLGAVGDGYTF
. | . | TRBJ2-5 | TRBV20-1 | TGCAGTGCTTTTTCACTCCAGGGGGGAAAGGAGACCCAGTACTTC | CSAFSLQGGKETQYF
few | TRBD1 | TRBJ2-7 | TRBV5-6 | TGTGCCAGCAGCTTGGCCATCGGGACAGGGTTCTACGAGCAGTACTTC | CASSLAIGTGFYEQYF
. | TRBD1 | TRBJ1-2 | TRBV5-1 | TGCGCCAGCAGCTTGGGGGACAGGGATTTGCGAGGCTACACCTTC | CASSLGDRDLRGYTF
. | . | TRBJ1-6 | TRBV15 | TGTGCCACCAGCAGAGATTTAAGTCGTCGGAATTCACCCCTCCACTTT | CATSRDLSRRNSPLHF
. | TRBD1 | TRBJ2-7 | TRBV19 | TGTGCCAGTAGGCCCAGGGGGCAGAACGAGCAGTACTTC | CASRPRGQNEQYF
. | TRBD2 | TRBJ2-2 | TRBV18 | TGTGCCAGCTCACCACTTAGCGGGAGAGGGACCGGGGAGCTGTTTTTT | CASSPLSGRGTGELFF
once | . | TRBJ2-1 | TRBV18 | TGTGCCAGCTCACCACCGGTGGGCGAGGAGGGGTACAATGAGCAGTTCTTC | CASSPPVGEEGYNEQFF
many | . | TRBJ2-7 | TRBV2 | TGTGCCAGCAGGGGACCATTCGGCTACGAGCAGTACTTC | CASRGPFGYEQYF